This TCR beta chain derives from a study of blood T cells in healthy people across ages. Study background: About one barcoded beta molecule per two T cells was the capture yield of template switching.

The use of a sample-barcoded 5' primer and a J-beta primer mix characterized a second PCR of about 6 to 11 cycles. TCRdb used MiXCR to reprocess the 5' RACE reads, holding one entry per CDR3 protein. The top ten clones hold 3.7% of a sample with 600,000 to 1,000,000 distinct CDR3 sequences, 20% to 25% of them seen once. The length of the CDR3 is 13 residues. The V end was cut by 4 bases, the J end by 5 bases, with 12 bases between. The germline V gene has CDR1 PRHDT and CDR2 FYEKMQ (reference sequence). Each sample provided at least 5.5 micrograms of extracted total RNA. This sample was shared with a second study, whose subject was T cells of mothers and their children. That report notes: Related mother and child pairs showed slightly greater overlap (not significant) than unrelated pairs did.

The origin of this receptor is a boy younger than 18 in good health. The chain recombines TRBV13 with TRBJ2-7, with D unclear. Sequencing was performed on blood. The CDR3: CASSSDRLDEQYF. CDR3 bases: TGTGCCAGCAGCTCTGACCGACTTGACGAGCAGTACTTC.